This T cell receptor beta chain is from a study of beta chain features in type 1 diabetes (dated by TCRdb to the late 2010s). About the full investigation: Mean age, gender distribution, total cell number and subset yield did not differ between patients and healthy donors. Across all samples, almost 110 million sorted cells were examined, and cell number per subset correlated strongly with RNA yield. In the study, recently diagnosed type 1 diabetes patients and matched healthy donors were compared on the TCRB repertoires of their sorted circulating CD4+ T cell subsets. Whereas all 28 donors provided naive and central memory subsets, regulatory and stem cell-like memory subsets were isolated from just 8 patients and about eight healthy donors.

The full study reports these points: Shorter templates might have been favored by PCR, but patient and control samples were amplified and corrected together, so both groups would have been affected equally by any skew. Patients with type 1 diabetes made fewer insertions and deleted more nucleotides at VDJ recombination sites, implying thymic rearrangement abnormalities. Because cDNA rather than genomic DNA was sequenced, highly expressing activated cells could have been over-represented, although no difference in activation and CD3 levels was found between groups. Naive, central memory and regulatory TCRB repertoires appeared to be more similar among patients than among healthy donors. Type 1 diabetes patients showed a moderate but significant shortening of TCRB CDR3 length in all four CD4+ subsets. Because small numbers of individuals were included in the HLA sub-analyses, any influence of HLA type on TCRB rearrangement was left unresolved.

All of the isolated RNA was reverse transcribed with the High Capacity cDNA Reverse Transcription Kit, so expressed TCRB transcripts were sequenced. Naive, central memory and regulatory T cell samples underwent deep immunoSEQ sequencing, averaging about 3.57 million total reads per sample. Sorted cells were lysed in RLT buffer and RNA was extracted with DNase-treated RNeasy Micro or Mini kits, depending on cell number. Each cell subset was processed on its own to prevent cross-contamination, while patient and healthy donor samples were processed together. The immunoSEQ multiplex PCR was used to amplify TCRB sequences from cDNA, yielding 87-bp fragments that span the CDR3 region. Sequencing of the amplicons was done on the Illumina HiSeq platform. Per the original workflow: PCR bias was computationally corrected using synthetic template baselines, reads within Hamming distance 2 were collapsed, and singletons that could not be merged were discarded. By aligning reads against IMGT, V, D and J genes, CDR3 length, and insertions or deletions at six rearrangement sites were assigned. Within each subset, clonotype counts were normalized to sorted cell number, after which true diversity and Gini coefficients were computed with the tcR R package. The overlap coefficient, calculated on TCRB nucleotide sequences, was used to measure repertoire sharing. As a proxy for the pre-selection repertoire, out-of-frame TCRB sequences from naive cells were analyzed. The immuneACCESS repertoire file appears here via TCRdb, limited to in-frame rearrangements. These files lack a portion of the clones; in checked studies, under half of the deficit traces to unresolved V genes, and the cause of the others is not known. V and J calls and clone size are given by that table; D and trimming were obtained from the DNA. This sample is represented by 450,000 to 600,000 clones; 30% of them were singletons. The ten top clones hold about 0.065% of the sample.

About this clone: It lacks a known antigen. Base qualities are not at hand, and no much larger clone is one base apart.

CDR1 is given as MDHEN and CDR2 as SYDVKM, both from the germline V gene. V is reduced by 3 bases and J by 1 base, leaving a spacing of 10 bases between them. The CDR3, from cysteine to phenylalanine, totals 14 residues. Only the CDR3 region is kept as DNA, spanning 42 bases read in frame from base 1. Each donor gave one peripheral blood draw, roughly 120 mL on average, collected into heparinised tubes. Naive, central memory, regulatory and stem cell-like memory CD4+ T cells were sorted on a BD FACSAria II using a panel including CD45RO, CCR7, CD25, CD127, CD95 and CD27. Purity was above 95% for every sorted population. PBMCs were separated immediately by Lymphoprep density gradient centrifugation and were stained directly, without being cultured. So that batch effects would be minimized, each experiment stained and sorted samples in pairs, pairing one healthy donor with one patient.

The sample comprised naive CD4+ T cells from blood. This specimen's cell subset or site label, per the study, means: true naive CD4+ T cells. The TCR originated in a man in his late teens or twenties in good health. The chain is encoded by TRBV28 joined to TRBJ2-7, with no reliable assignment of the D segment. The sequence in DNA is TGTGCCAGCAGTTTCGAAGGCCCTTCCTACGAGCAGTACTTC. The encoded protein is CASSFEGPSYEQYF.